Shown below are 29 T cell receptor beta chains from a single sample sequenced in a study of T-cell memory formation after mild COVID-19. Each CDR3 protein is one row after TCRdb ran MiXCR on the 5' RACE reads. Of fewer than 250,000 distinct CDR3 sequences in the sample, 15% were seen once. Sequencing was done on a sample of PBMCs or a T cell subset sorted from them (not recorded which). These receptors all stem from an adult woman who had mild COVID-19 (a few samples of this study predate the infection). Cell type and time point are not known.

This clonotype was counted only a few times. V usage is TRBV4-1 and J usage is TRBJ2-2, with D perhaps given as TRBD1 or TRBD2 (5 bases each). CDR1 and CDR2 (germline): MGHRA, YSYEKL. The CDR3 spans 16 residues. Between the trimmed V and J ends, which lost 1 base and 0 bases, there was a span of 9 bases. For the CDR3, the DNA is TGCGCCAGCAGCCAAGTGGGACGGGCGAACACCGGGGAGCTGTTTTTT. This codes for CASSQVGRANTGELFF.

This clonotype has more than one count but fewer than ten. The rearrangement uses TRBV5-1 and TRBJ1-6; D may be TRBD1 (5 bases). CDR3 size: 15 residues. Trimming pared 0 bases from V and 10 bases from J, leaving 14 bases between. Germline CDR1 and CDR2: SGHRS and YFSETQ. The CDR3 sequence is CASSLAGRGRSPLHF. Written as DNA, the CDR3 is TGCGCCAGCAGCTTGGCCGGGCGGGGCCGATCACCCCTCCACTTT. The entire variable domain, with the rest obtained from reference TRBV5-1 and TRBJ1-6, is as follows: KAGVTQTPRYLIKTRGQQVTLSCSPISGHRSVSWYQQTPGQGLQFLFEYFSETQRNKGNFPGRFSGRQFSNSRSEMNVSTLELGDSALYLCASSLAGRGRSPLHFGNGTRLTVT.

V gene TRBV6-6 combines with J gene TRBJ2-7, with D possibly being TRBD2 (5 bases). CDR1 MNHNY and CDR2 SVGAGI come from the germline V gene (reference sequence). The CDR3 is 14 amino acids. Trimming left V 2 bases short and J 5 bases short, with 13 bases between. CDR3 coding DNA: TGTGCCAGCAGTTACGAGAGGGCCATACACGAGCAGTACTTC. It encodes CASSYERAIHEQYF.

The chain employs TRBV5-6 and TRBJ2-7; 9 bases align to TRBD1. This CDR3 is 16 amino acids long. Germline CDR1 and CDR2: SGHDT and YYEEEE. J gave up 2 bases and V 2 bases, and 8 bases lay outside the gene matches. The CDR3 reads CASSLRQGGPTYEQYF. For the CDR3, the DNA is TGTGCCAGCAGCTTACGACAGGGGGGTCCCACCTACGAGCAGTACTTC.

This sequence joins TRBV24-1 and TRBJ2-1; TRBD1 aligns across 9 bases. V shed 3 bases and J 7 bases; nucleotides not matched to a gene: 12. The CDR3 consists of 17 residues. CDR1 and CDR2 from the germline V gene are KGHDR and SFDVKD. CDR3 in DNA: TGTGCCACCAGTGATCCCACTCCGGGACAGGGACGGAATGAGCAGTTCTTC. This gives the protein CATSDPTPGQGRNEQFF.

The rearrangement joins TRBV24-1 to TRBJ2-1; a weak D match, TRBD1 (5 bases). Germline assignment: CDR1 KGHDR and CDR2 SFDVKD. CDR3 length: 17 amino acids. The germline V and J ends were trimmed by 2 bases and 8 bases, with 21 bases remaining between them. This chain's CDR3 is CATSDSPSSGRRDEQFF. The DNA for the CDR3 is TGTGCCACCAGTGATTCCCCTTCGTCAGGGCGCAGAGATGAGCAGTTCTTC.

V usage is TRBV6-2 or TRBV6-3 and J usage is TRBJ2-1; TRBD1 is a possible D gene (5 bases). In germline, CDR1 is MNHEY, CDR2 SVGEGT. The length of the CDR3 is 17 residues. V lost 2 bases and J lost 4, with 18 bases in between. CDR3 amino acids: CASSYPPEQGIYNEQFF. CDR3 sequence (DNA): TGTGCCAGCAGTTACCCCCCTGAGCAGGGAATATACAATGAGCAGTTCTTC.

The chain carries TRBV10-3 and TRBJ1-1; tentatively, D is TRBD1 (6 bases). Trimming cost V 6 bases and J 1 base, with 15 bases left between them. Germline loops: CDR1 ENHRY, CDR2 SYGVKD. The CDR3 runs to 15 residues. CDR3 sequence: CAIRAHGGQNTEAFF. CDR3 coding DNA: TGTGCCATCAGAGCCCACGGGGGGCAGAACACTGAAGCTTTCTTT.

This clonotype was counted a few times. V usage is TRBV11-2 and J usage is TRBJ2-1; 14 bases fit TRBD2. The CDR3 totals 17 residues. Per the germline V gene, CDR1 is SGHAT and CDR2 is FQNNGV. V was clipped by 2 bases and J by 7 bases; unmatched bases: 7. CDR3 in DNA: TGTGCCAGCAGCTTAAGGCGCGGGACTAGCGGGAGTAATGAGCAGTTCTTC. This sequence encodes CASSLRRGTSGSNEQFF.

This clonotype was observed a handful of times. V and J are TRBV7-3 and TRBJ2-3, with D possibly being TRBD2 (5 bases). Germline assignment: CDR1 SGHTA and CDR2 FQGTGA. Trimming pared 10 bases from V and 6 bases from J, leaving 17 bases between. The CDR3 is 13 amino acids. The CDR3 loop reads CATARAVGDTQYF. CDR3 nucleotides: TGTGCCACAGCCAGAGCGGTCGGCGATACGCAGTATTTT.

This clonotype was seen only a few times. CDR3 in DNA: TGTGCCAGCAGGGACACTAGCTACAATGAGCAGTTCTTC. Amino acid sequence: CASRDTSYNEQFF. The rearrangement uses TRBV2 and TRBJ2-1; D possibly matches TRBD1 or TRBD2 (5 bases each). The CDR3 length is 13 residues. Trimming stripped 6 bases from V and 3 bases from J, with 9 bases between. Germline CDR1 reads SNHLY; CDR2 reads FYNNEI. The whole variable domain, filled in from reference TRBV2 and TRBJ2-1, reads EPEVTQTPSHQVTQMGQEVILRCVPISNHLYFYWYRQILGQKVEFLVSFYNNEISEKSEIFDDQFSVERPDGSNFTLKIRSTKLEDSAMYFCASRDTSYNEQFFGPGTRLTVL.

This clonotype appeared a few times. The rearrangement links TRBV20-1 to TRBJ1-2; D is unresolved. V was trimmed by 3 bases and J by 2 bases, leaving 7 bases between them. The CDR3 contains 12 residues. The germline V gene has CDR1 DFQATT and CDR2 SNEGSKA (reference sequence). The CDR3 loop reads CSASGQNYGYTF. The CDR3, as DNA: TGCAGTGCTAGCGGCCAGAACTATGGCTACACCTTC.

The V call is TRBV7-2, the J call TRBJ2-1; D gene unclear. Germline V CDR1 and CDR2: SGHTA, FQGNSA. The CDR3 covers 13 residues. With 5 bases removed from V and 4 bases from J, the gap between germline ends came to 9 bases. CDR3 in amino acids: CASSQYWYNEQFF. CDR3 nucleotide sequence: TGTGCCAGCAGCCAGTACTGGTACAATGAGCAGTTCTTC.

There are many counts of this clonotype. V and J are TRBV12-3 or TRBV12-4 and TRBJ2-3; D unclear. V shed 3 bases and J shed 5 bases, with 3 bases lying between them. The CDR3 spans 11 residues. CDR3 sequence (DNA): TGTGCCAGCAGTTTTGGAGATACGCAGTATTTT. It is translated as CASSFGDTQYF.

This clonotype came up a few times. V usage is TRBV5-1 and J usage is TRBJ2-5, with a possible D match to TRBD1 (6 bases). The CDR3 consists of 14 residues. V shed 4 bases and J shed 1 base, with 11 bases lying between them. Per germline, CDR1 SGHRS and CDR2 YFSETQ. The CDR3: CASSPDRPQETQYF. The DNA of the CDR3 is TGCGCCAGCAGCCCTGACAGGCCCCAAGAGACCCAGTACTTC.

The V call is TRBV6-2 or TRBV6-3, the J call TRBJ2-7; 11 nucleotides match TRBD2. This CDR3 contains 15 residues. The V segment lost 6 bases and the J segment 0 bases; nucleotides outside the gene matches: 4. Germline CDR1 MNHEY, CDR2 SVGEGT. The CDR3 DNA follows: TGTGCCAGCAGAAAGGGACTAGCGGTCTCCTACGAGCAGTACTTC. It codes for CASRKGLAVSYEQYF.

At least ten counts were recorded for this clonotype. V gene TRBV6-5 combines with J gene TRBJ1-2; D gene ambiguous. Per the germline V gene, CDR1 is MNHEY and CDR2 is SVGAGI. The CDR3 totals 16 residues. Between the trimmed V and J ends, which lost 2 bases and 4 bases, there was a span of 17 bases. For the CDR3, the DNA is TGTGCCAGCAGTTACGGAGGCAACGGGCCGATCTATGGCTACACCTTC. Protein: CASSYGGNGPIYGYTF.

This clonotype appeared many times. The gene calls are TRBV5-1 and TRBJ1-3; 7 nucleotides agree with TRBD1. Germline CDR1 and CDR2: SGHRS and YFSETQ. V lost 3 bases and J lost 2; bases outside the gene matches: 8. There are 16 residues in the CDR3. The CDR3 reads CASSYTGASAGNTIYF. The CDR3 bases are TGCGCCAGCAGCTATACAGGGGCCTCCGCTGGAAACACCATATATTTT.

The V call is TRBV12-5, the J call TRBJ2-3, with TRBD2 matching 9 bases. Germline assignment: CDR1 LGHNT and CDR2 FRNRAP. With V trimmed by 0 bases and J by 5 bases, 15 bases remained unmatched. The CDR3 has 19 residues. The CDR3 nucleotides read TGTGCTAGTGGTTTGGTATTGAAGGTGAAGCGGGAGGCTGGAGATACGCAGTATTTT. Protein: CASGLVLKVKREAGDTQYF.

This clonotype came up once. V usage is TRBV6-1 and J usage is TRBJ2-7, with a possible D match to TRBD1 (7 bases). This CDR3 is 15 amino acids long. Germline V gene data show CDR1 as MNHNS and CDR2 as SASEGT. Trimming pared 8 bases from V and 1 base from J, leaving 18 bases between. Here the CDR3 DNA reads TGTGCCAGCTCGTCTTGGGCAGGGGGGTCCTACGAGCAGTACTTC. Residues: CASSSWAGGSYEQYF.

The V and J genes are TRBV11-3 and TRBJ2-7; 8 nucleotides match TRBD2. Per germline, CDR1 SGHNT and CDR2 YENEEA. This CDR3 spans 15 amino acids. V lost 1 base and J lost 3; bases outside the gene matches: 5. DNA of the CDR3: TGTGCCAGCAGCTTAGGGTTTAGCGGGGACTACGAGCAGTACTTC. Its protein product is CASSLGFSGDYEQYF. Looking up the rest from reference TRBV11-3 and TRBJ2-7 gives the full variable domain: EAGVVQSPRYKIIEKKQPVAFWCNPISGHNTLYWYLQNLGQGPELLIRYENEEAVDDSQLPKDRFSAERLKGVDSTLKIQPAELGDSAVYLCASSLGFSGDYEQYFGPGTRLTVT.

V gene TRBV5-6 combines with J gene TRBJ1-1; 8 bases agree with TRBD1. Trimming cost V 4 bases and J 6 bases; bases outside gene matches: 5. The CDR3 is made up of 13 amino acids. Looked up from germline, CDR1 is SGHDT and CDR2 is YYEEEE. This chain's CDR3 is CASSGQGWAEAFF. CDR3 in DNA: TGTGCCAGCAGCGGACAGGGATGGGCTGAAGCTTTCTTT.

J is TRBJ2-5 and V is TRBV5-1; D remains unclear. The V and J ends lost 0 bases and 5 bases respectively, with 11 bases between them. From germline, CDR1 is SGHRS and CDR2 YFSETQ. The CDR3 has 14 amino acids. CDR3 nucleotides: TGCGCCAGCAGCTTGGAAGTACCTGGGGAGACCCAGTACTTC. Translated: CASSLEVPGETQYF.

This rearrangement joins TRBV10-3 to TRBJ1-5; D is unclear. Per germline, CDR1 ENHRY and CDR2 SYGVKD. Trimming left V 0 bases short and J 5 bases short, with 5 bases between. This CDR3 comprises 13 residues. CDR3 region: CAISESRDQPQHF. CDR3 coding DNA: TGTGCCATCAGTGAGTCGAGAGATCAGCCCCAGCATTTT.

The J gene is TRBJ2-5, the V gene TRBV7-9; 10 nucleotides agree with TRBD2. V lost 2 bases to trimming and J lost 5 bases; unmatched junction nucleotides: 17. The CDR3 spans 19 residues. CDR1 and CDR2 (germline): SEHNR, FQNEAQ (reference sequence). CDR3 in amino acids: CASSLRSAASGSRRETQYF. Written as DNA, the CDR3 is TGTGCCAGCAGCTTAAGGTCGGCGGCTAGCGGGAGTCGTAGGGAGACCCAGTACTTC. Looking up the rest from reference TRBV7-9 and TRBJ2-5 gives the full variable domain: DTGVSQNPRHKITKRGQNVTFRCDPISEHNRLYWYRQTLGQGPEFLTYFQNEAQLEKSRLLSDRFSAERPKGSFSTLEIQRTEQGDSAMYLCASSLRSAASGSRRETQYFGPGTRLLVL.

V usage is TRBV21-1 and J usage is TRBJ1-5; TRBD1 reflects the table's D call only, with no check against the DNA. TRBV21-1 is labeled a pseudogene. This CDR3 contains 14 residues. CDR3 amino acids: CASRLQGRNQPQHF. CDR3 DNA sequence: TGTGCCAGCCGTTTACAGGGACGCAATCAGCCCCAGCATTTT.

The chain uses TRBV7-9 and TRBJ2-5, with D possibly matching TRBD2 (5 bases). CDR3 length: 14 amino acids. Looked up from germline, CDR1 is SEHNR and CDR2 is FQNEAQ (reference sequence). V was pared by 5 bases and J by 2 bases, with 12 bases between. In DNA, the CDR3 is TGTGCCAGCAGCCAATACCGGGATCAAGAGACCCAGTACTTC. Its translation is CASSQYRDQETQYF.

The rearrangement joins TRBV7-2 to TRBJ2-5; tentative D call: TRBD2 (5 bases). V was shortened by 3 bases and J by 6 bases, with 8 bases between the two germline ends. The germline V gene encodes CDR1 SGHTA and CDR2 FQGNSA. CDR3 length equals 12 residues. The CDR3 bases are TGTGCCAGCAGCTTCGGGGAAAAGACCCAGTACTTC. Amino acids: CASSFGEKTQYF.

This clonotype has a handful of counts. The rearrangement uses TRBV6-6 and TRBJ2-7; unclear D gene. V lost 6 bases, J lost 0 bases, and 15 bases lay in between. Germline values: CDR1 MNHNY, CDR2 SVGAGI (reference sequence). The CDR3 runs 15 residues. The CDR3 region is CASRRSLSGSYEQYF. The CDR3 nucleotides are TGTGCCAGCAGGCGCAGTTTATCGGGCTCCTACGAGCAGTACTTC.